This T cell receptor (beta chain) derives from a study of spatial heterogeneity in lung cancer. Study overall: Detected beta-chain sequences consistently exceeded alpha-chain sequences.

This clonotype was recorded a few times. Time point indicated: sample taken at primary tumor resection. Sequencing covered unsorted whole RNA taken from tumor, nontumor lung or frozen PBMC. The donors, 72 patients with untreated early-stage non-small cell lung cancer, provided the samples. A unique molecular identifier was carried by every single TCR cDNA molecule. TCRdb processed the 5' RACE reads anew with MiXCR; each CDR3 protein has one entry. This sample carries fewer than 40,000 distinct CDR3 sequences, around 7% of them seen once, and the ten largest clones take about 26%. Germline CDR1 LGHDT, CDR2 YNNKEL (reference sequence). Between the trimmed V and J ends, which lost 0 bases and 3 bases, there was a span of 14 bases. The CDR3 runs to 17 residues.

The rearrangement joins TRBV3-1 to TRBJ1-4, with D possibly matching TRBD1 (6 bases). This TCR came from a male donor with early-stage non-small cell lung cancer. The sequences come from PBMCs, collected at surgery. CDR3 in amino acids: CASSQDRGKGANEKLFF. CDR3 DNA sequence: TGTGCCAGCAGCCAAGATAGGGGGAAGGGAGCTAATGAAAAACTGTTTTTT.